This TCR beta chain comes out of a study of blood T cell repertoires in COVID-19. Turning to the study itself: Samples came from the United States, Italy and Spain, spanning acute and convalescent COVID-19. PBMCs, B-cell-depleted T cells, or T cells were the source of the cDNA or gDNA that made up the material.

Source study methods: Reference gene primer amplification in the assay estimated nucleated cell counts. The method was immunoSEQ multiplex PCR; TCRdb's version includes in-frame clones alone and lacks a portion of them. Clonal size and the V and J genes are those of that table, whereas D and trimming came from the DNA. This table holds about 46,000 clones, 85% to 90% found once. Trimming removed 5 bases at V and 0 bases at J, with 8 bases between. The CDR3 runs 14 residues. CDR1 is SGHVS, CDR2 FNYEAQ, per germline. This clonotype originated in a human donor in a cohort sampled during active COVID-19. The material sequenced was peripheral blood. This rearrangement joins TRBV7-6 to TRBJ1-5; D gene unclear. The CDR3 DNA is TGTGCCAGCAGCCCCCCCGGTAGCAATCAGCCCCAGCATTTT. Its protein is CASSPPGSNQPQHF.